The 8 T cell receptor beta chains given below trace back to one sample, sequenced in a study of CD8 T cells in ankylosing spondylitis. Each CDR3 protein gets one entry after TCRdb re-called the 5' RACE reads with MiXCR. The sample records more than 250,000 distinct CDR3 sequences, roughly 10% being singletons. Sequencing was carried out using blood, either unsorted or a sorted T cell fraction (not recorded which). The receptors derive from a female donor with ankylosing spondylitis or in good health (not recorded which).

This clonotype has a count of ten or more. J is TRBJ1-5 and V is TRBV5-1, with a weak D call TRBD1 (5 bases). The germline CDR1 and CDR2 sequences are SGHRS and YFSETQ. The CDR3 consists of 15 residues. V was cut by 0 bases and J by 2 bases, with 9 bases left in between. The DNA for the CDR3 is TGCGCCAGCAGCTTGGAGGGGATACGCAATCAGCCCCAGCATTTT. This translates into CASSLEGIRNQPQHF.

The chain combines TRBV27 with TRBJ1-6, with D possibly being TRBD1 (6 bases). The germline V gene encodes CDR1 MNHEY and CDR2 SMNVEV (reference sequence). V lost 2 bases, J lost 7 bases, and 12 bases lay in between. This CDR3 has 15 residues. For the CDR3, the DNA is TGTGCCAGCAGTTTAATAGCAGGGGCCAATTCACCCCTCCACTTT. Encoded protein: CASSLIAGANSPLHF.

This clonotype appeared a few times. J is TRBJ2-2 and V is TRBV7-3; D call uncertain. V lost 4 bases to trimming and J lost 5 bases, with 14 bases between them. CDR3 size: 15 residues. Germline CDR1 SGHTA, CDR2 FQGTGA. CDR3 in amino acids: CASSSQRIGTGELFF. In DNA form, the CDR3 reads TGTGCCAGCAGCTCCCAACGAATTGGGACCGGGGAGCTGTTTTTT.

This clonotype was found a few times. This chain joins TRBV20-1 and TRBJ2-3; 9 bases are a match to TRBD2. The junction had 7 bases not matched to a gene; V was cut back by 6 bases and J by 0 bases. From germline, CDR1 is DFQATT and CDR2 SNEGSKA (reference sequence). This CDR3 region has 15 residues. CDR3 nucleotide sequence: TGCAGTGCGACCCCGGGACTAGCAAGCACAGATACGCAGTATTTT. This sequence encodes CSATPGLASTDTQYF.

This chain links TRBV7-2 with TRBJ1-4; D is unresolved. The CDR3 consists of 14 residues. The germline gives CDR1 SGHTA, CDR2 FQGNSA. Between the trimmed V and J ends, which lost 3 bases and 3 bases, there was a span of 8 bases. CDR3 coding DNA: TGTGCCAGCAGCTTTGGTCTCTCTAATGAAAAACTGTTTTTT. Translating gives CASSFGLSNEKLFF.

This clonotype has at least ten counts. This sequence joins TRBV5-1 and TRBJ1-5; maybe TRBD1 (6 bases). V was clipped by 0 bases and J by 8 bases, with 15 bases between them. Looked up from germline, CDR1 is SGHRS and CDR2 is YFSETQ. The CDR3 consists of 15 residues. The CDR3 here is CASSLEGAGVEPQHF. The CDR3 bases are TGCGCCAGCAGCTTGGAAGGCGCAGGGGTGGAGCCCCAGCATTTT. The entire variable domain, with the rest obtained from reference TRBV5-1 and TRBJ1-5, is as follows: KAGVTQTPRYLIKTRGQQVTLSCSPISGHRSVSWYQQTPGQGLQFLFEYFSETQRNKGNFPGRFSGRQFSNSRSEMNVSTLELGDSALYLCASSLEGAGVEPQHFGDGTRLSIL.

This clonotype turned up a few times. This chain links TRBV10-3 with TRBJ2-7; D is ambiguous. The CDR3 is 14 amino acids. V lost 3 bases and J lost 1, with 10 bases in between. Germline CDR1 is ENHRY and CDR2 is SYGVKD. This CDR3 is CAISDLAVSYEQYF. DNA for the CDR3: TGTGCCATCAGTGATCTGGCAGTTTCCTACGAGCAGTACTTC.

This clonotype was picked up many times. The CDR3 bases are TGCAGCGTTGAACCGACTGGAGATACGCAGTATTTT. It yields the protein CSVEPTGDTQYF. The chain employs TRBV29-1 and TRBJ2-3; D is unclear. Per the germline V gene, CDR1 is SQVTM and CDR2 is ANQGSEA. Trimming took 2 bases from V and 5 from J, leaving 8 bases between them. There are 12 residues in the CDR3.